This is a list of T cell receptor beta chains from one sample in a study of post-analysis software for immune sequencing data. TCRdb independently ran MiXCR on the PCR reads; one entry per CDR3 protein. The sample lists fewer than 700,000 distinct CDR3 sequences, roughly 47% occurring once. The sequencing input was blood. These receptors were collected from a girl aged 10 to 17 with multiple sclerosis. Both conserved end residues are part of each CDR3. A D gene is named only where the DNA matches it firmly. A row's size may be missing; if present it is once, few, many or a size class.

J gene | clone size | V gene | CDR3 length | D gene | CDR3 DNA | CDR3 protein
TRBJ1-2 | . | TRBV19 | 14 | . | TGTGCCAGTAGTATATCCGGACCGACTTATGGCTACACCTTC | CASSISGPTYGYTF
TRBJ2-1 | few | TRBV20-1 | 14 | TRBD1 | TGCAGTGCTAGAGGACAGGGTTCCTACAATGAGCAGTTCTTC | CSARGQGSYNEQFF
TRBJ1-1 | . | TRBV4-2 | 14 | . | TGTGCCAGCAGCCCTGCGGGGACGAACACTGAAGCTTTCTTT | CASSPAGTNTEAFF
TRBJ2-6 | few | TRBV27 | 17 | . | TGTGCCAGCAGTTTGCGGGGTCTGAGCTCTGGGGCCAACGTCCTGACTTTC | CASSLRGLSSGANVLTF
TRBJ1-1 | . | TRBV12-3/TRBV12-4 | 14 | . | TGTGCCAGCAGCCCACGGGGGGCTGGCACTGAAGCTTTCTTT | CASSPRGAGTEAFF
TRBJ2-7 | . | TRBV9 | 15 | . | TGTGCCAGCAGCGTAGGACACCTGCGCCCTAATGAGCAGTACTTC | CASSVGHLRPNEQYF
TRBJ2-7 | . | TRBV7-9 | 15 | TRBD1 | TGTGCCAGCAGCCTCCGGGACAGGGGGTACAATGAGCAGTACTTC | CASSLRDRGYNEQYF
TRBJ1-5 | . | TRBV20-1 | 12 | . | TGCAGTGCTAGAATGGGGGATCAGCCCCAGCATTTT | CSARMGDQPQHF
TRBJ1-5 | . | TRBV12-3/TRBV12-4 | 14 | . | TGTGCCAGCAGTTTAGCGCAGGGAAAGCAGCCCCAGCATTTT | CASSLAQGKQPQHF
TRBJ1-1 | many | TRBV7-3 | 12 | . | TGTGCCAGCAGCTCCCCCGGGGGGAGGGCTTTCTTT | CASSSPGGRAFF
TRBJ2-5 | . | TRBV6-5 | 16 | TRBD1 | TGTGCCAGCAGCAAAACCGGGACAGCTACGTGGGAGACCCAGTACTTC | CASSKTGTATWETQYF
TRBJ1-1 | once | TRBV7-2 | 17 | . | TGTGCCAGCAGCTCCCTAACAAGGGGACAAGGGAACACTGAAGCTTTCTTT | CASSSLTRGQGNTEAFF
TRBJ2-1 | . | TRBV20-1 | 13 | . | TGCAGTGCTAGTCCGGACATGGGGAATGAGCAGTTCTTC | CSASPDMGNEQFF
TRBJ2-4 | . | TRBV7-8 | 18 | . | TGTGCCAGCAGCTTACGATCGACAGGATCACTAGCCAAAAACATTCAGTACTTC | CASSLRSTGSLAKNIQYF
TRBJ2-1 | . | TRBV12-3/TRBV12-4 | 16 | TRBD2 | TGTGCCAGCAGTTTGGGGGAGGGCCGAGACCACAATGAGCAGTTCTTC | CASSLGEGRDHNEQFF
TRBJ2-3 | few | TRBV20-1 | 12 | . | TGCAGTGCTCCAATACTACAAGATACGCAGTATTTT | CSAPILQDTQYF
TRBJ2-1 | . | TRBV29-1 | 15 | . | TGCAGCGTTGGAGGGGGTGAATTCTCCTACAATGAGCAGTTCTTC | CSVGGGEFSYNEQFF
TRBJ2-4 | . | TRBV27 | 17 | TRBD1 | TGTGCCAGCAGTCTCTTCTCGACAGGGGCGGCCAAAAACATTCAGTACTTC | CASSLFSTGAAKNIQYF
TRBJ1-5 | few | TRBV6-6 | 17 | . | TGTGCCAGCAGTTACTCGGGGAGACAGTATAGCAATCAGCCCCAGCATTTT | CASSYSGRQYSNQPQHF
TRBJ1-1 | . | TRBV29-1 | 14 | . | TGCAGCGTTGAATTGTCCGGGGTGAACACTGAAGCTTTCTTT | CSVELSGVNTEAFF
TRBJ1-2 | . | TRBV6-2/TRBV6-3 | 14 | . | TGTGCCAGCAGTCACCGGACCGCCGAGTTTGGCTACACCTTC | CASSHRTAEFGYTF
TRBJ1-2 | . | TRBV7-2 | 14 | . | TGTGCCAGCAGCGCCCCCCCGGAGTCCTATGGCTACACCTTC | CASSAPPESYGYTF
TRBJ2-1 | . | TRBV29-1 | 10 | TRBD1 | TGCAGCGCGACAGGGAATGAGCAGTTCTTC | CSATGNEQFF
TRBJ1-2 | . | TRBV10-2 | 15 | . | TGCGCCAGCAGTGAGGGAAGGGGACTGAACTATGGCTACACCTTC | CASSEGRGLNYGYTF
TRBJ1-2 | . | TRBV7-2 | 16 | TRBD1 | TGTGCCAGCAGCCCAGAAGTCGGACAGGGGGCGAGGGGCTACACCTTC | CASSPEVGQGARGYTF
TRBJ1-1 | . | TRBV7-9 | 13 | TRBD1 | TGTGCCAGCAGCTTAGCTGGCAGGGGGTATGCTTTCTTT | CASSLAGRGYAFF
TRBJ2-3 | . | TRBV10-3 | 13 | . | TGTGCCATCACCCAGGGTAGTGCAGATACGCAGTATTTT | CAITQGSADTQYF
TRBJ2-1 | . | TRBV7-2 | 10 | . | TGTGCCAGCCGCGGCGAGGAGCAGTTCTTC | CASRGEEQFF
TRBJ1-2 | . | TRBV2 | 13 | . | TGTGCCAGTTTAACCGGGCCTAGCTATGGCTACACCTTC | CASLTGPSYGYTF
TRBJ2-1 | . | TRBV3-1 | 14 | . | TGTGCCAGCAGCCAAGAACCCAGCCACAATGAGCAGTTCTTC | CASSQEPSHNEQFF
TRBJ1-2 | . | TRBV6-5 | 14 | . | TGTGCCAGCAGTTACTCGAAGACAGCCTATGGCTACACCTTC | CASSYSKTAYGYTF
TRBJ2-5 | few | TRBV20-1 | 14 | . | TGCAGTGCTAGAGCCGGGGGCGACTATGAGACCCAGTACTTC | CSARAGGDYETQYF
TRBJ2-1 | . | TRBV10-3 | 15 | TRBD2 | TGTGCCATCAGTGAAGGTGGGACTAGCGGGAATGAGCAGTTCTTC | CAISEGGTSGNEQFF
TRBJ2-7 | few | TRBV7-9 | 16 | TRBD2 | TGTGCCAGCAGCTTTGTGGGGGAGGGTCTGTCCGACGAGCAGTACTTC | CASSFVGEGLSDEQYF
TRBJ2-2 | . | TRBV29-1 | 15 | TRBD1 | TGCAGCGTTGTTGTTCAGGGGGCAGTTACCGGGGAGCTGTTTTTT | CSVVVQGAVTGELFF
TRBJ2-7 | . | TRBV7-2 | 16 | . | TGTGCCAGCAGCTTATGGTCCCTACAGAGCTCCTACGAGCAGTACTTC | CASSLWSLQSSYEQYF